This TCR beta chain is drawn from a study of CD8+CD57+ T cells in acquired aplastic anemia. TCR beta VDJ combinations and CDR3 sequences were profiled from genomic DNA. TCRdb redid the calling of the reads with MiXCR, one entry per CDR3 protein. The table lists around 430,000 distinct CDR3 sequences, around 30% of them singletons. This clonotype was seen many times. CD8+CD57+ cell expansion had been shown by flow cytometry in patients chosen for sequencing. There were no patients without severe acquired aplastic anemia. This CDR3 has 12 residues. Germline CDR1 and CDR2: MGHDK and SYGVNS. The germline V and J ends were trimmed by 3 bases and 7 bases, with 8 bases remaining between them.

Sequencing input: sorted CD4+, CD8+, or CD8+CD57+ T cells (not recorded which) from PBMCs. The sequence derives from a human donor with aplastic anemia. The V call is TRBV25-1, the J call TRBJ2-3; D remains ambiguous. The DNA of the CDR3 is TGTGCCAGCAGTGATCTTCTCAATACGCAGTATTTT. It yields the protein CASSDLLNTQYF.